This T cell receptor beta chain was identified during a study of blood T cell repertoires in COVID-19. Participant age was roughly 18 to 95 years, and participants resided in roughly 25 US areas. CDR3 length: 14 residues. The ends lost 4 bases at V and 6 bases at J; junction bases unmatched: 8. CDR1 and CDR2 from the germline V gene are MNHEY and SVGAGI. Profiled with immunoSEQ multiplex PCR; TCRdb holds only in-frame clones, not every one. This table has a few hundred thousand clones, roughly 89% appearing once. The specimen was PBMCs or T cells enriched from blood (not recorded which). The genes are TRBV6-5 and TRBJ1-2; 7 nucleotides align to TRBD1. The receptor's source is a man in his late teens or twenties with acute COVID-19. In nucleotides, the CDR3 is TGTGCCAGCAGTTCCCCCGGGACAGAGGATGGCTACACCTTC. Its protein is CASSSPGTEDGYTF.